These 4 T cell receptor beta chains were all obtained from the same sample, sequenced in a study of blood T cell repertoires in COVID-19. Sequenced by immunoSEQ multiplex PCR; TCRdb stores in-frame clones only, minus some. The sample has roughly 250,000 clones, around four fifths seen once. Material: peripheral blood. Receptors originate from a woman in her 40s with active or convalescent COVID-19.

This rearrangement joins TRBV27 to TRBJ1-2; D gene unclear. This CDR3 region has 14 residues. The V end lost 5 bases, the J end lost 4 bases, and 14 bases lay between the germline ends. CDR1 and CDR2 (germline): MNHEY, SMNVEV (reference sequence). CDR3 amino acids: CASSQEPVSYGYTF. CDR3 nucleotide sequence: TGTGCCAGCAGTCAGGAACCGGTCAGCTATGGCTACACCTTC.

The gene calls are TRBV5-1 and TRBJ1-5, with a weak D call TRBD1 (6 bases). The V and J ends lost 4 bases and 0 bases respectively, with 17 bases between them. The V gene's germline CDR1 is SGHRS and CDR2 YFSETQ. This CDR3 comprises 17 residues. CDR3 nucleotide sequence: TGCGCCAGCAGCCCGGGAGGACAGATGGATAGCAATCAGCCCCAGCATTTT. It codes for CASSPGGQMDSNQPQHF.

CDR3 region: CASSLELAQETQYF. Written as DNA, the CDR3 is TGCGCCAGCAGCTTGGAACTTGCCCAAGAGACCCAGTACTTC. This chain connects TRBV5-1 to TRBJ2-5; D uncertain. Trimming shortened V by 0 bases and J by 1 base, and 7 bases separated the two germline ends. The CDR3 is 14 amino acids. Germline V gives CDR1 SGHRS, CDR2 YFSETQ.

The V and J genes are TRBV30 and TRBJ1-2; D perhaps matches TRBD1 (5 bases). Germline loops: CDR1 GTSNPN, CDR2 SVGIG (reference sequence). The CDR3 totals 12 residues. V was pared by 4 bases and J by 4 bases, with 10 bases between. The DNA for the CDR3 is TGTGCCTGGACCCCCGGGGGCTATGGCTACACCTTC. It yields the protein CAWTPGGYGYTF.